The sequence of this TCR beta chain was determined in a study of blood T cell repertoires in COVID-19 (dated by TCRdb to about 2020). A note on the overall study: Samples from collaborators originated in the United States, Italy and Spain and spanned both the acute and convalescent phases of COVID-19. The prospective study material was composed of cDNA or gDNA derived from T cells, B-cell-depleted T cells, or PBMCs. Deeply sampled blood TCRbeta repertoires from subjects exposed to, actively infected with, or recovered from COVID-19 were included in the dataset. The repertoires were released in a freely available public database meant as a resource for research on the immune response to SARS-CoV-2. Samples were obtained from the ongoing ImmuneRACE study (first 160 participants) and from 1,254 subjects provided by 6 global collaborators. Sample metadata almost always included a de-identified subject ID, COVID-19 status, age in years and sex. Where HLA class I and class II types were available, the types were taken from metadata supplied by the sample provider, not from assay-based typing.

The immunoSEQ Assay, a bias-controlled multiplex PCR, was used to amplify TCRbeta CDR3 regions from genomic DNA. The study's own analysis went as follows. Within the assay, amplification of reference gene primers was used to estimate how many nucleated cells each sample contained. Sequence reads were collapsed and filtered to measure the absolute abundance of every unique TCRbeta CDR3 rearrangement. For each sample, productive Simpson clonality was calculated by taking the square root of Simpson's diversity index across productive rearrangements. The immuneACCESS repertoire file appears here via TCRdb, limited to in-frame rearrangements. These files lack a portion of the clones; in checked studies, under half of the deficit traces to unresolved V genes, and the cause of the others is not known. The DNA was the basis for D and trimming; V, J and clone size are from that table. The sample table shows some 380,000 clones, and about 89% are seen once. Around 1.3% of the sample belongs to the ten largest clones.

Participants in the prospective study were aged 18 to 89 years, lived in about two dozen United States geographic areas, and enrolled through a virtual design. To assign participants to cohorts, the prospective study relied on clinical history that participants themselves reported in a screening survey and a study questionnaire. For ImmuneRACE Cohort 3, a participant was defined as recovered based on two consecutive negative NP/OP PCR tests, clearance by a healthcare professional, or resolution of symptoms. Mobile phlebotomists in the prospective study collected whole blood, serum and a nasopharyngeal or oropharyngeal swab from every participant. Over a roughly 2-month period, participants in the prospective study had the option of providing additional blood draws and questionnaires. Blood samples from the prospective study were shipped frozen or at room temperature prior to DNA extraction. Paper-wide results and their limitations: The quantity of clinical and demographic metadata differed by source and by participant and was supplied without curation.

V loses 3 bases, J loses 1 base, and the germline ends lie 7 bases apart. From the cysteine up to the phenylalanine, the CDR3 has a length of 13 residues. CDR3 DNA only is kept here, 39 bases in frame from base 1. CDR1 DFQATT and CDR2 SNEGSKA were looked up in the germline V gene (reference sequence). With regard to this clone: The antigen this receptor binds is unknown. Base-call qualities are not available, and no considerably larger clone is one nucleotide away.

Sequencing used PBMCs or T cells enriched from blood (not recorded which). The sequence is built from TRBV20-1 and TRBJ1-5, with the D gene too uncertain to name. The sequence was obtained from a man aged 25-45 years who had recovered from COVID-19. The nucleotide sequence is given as TGCAGTGCTAGTGATAGAAGCAATCAGCCCCAGCATTTT. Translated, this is CSASDRSNQPQHF.